These 13 T cell receptor beta chains came from one sample sequenced in a study of blood T cell repertoires in COVID-19. Profiled with immunoSEQ multiplex PCR; TCRdb holds only in-frame clones, not every one. Among some 130,000 clones, around 89% were seen once, and the ten largest hold about 4.5%. Sequenced sample: peripheral blood. The receptors were sampled from a man aged 55 to 70 with COVID-19, enrolled during active disease.

The V gene is TRBV7-2, the J gene TRBJ1-2; weak D call: TRBD1 (6 bases). The CDR3 has 14 residues. Germline CDR1 SGHTA, CDR2 FQGNSA. V was cut by 1 base and J by 2 bases, with 8 bases left in between. This CDR3 is CASSLVQGNYGYTF. The CDR3 region has the DNA TGTGCCAGCAGCTTAGTACAGGGAAACTATGGCTACACCTTC.

The chain recombines TRBV7-9 with TRBJ1-3; possibly TRBD1 for D (5 bases). Germline V CDR1 and CDR2: SEHNR, FQNEAQ (reference sequence). The CDR3 runs to 17 residues. V dropped 5 bases and J dropped 0 bases, with 17 bases sitting between them. This chain's CDR3 is CASSGGAGPSSGNTIYF. The DNA for the CDR3 is TGTGCCAGCAGCGGTGGGGCAGGTCCTTCCTCTGGAAACACCATATATTTT.

The chain is built from TRBV6-1 and TRBJ1-6; 7 positions match TRBD1. Per germline, CDR1 MNHNS and CDR2 SASEGT. The CDR3 extends over 15 amino acids. Germline trimming cut 1 base from V and 9 bases from J; bases unmatched to any gene: 6. This CDR3 is CASSEEGAGGSPLHF. CDR3 DNA sequence: TGTGCCAGCAGTGAAGAGGGGGCAGGGGGTTCACCCCTCCACTTT.

V and J are TRBV30 and TRBJ2-4; 8 nucleotides agree with TRBD1. Trimming removed 0 bases from V and 1 base from J; junction bases left unmatched: 11. CDR1 GTSNPN and CDR2 SVGIG come from the germline V gene (reference sequence). CDR3 length: 18 residues. CDR3 protein: CAWSVGRQGTRAKNIQYF. The CDR3 nucleotides read TGTGCCTGGAGTGTGGGCCGACAGGGGACGCGGGCCAAAAACATTCAGTACTTC.

A word on this clone: One end of the junction is discordant with germline, which a read error may explain. The chain has TRBV12-3 or TRBV12-4 and TRBJ1-1; D gene uncertain. CDR3 length equals 13 residues. The CDR3 nucleotides read TGTGCCATCAGTATTCCGGGGAAGACTGAAGCTTTCTTT. It yields the protein CAISIPGKTEAFF.

The J gene is TRBJ2-5, the V gene TRBV20-1; 12 nucleotides agree with TRBD2. The CDR3 is made up of 16 amino acids. Germline V CDR1 and CDR2: DFQATT, SNEGSKA (reference sequence). With V trimmed by 3 bases and J by 2 bases, 7 bases remained unmatched. CDR3: CSASLLAGGWQETQYF. The CDR3 bases are TGCAGTGCTAGTCTACTAGCGGGGGGATGGCAAGAGACCCAGTACTTC.

This clone appeared a single time. The chain recombines TRBV7-2 with TRBJ1-3; TRBD1 is a possible D gene (6 bases). The V end lost 5 bases, the J end lost 0 bases, and 14 bases lay between the germline ends. The CDR3 runs 16 residues. The germline V gene has CDR1 SGHTA and CDR2 FQGNSA. The CDR3 is CASSVGQLHSGNTIYF. The CDR3 region has the DNA TGTGCCAGCAGCGTAGGACAGCTACACTCTGGAAACACCATATATTTT.

This clone was counted between two and nine times. The gene calls are TRBV10-3 and TRBJ1-2, with 9 nucleotides matching TRBD1. V shed 10 bases, J shed 6 bases, and the junction held 9 bases outside the gene matches. Germline values: CDR1 ENHRY, CDR2 SYGVKD. This CDR3 has 13 amino acids. This chain's CDR3 is CATSGQGGDGYTF. The CDR3 region has the DNA TGTGCCACCTCGGGACAGGGAGGAGATGGCTACACCTTC.

V is TRBV4-3 and J is TRBJ2-3; possibly TRBD2 for D (7 bases). This CDR3 has 17 amino acids. CDR1 and CDR2 (germline): LGHNA, YSLEER. V lost 5 bases to trimming and J lost 2 bases, with 20 bases between them. CDR3 sequence (DNA): TGCGCCAGCAGCTTATCGTTGGGGGGGGCGGTCACAGATACGCAGTATTTT. Protein: CASSLSLGGAVTDTQYF.

This clone was detected only once. This chain uses TRBV10-1 with TRBJ1-2; D may be TRBD1 (5 bases). V was clipped by 2 bases and J by 4 bases, with 8 bases between them. The CDR3 covers 13 residues. Germline CDR1 and CDR2: WNHNN and SYGVQD (reference sequence). The CDR3 coding sequence is TGCGCCAGCAGTGAGCGGGGGACCTATGGCTACACCTTC. As protein: CASSERGTYGYTF.

CDR3 protein: CASSLGHHGVQETQYF. The DNA of the CDR3 is TGTGCCAGCAGCTTGGGACATCATGGGGTCCAAGAGACCCAGTACTTC. The V and J genes are TRBV14 and TRBJ2-5, with D tentatively TRBD1 (6 bases). The V and J ends lost 5 bases and 1 base respectively, with 17 bases between them. The CDR3 is 16 amino acids. Germline CDR1 SGHDN, CDR2 FVKESK.

The chain couples TRBV12-3 or TRBV12-4 to TRBJ1-1; the D is unclear. The CDR3 is 13 residues long. V was trimmed by 3 bases and J by 6 bases, leaving 11 bases between them. The CDR3, as DNA: TGTGCCAGCAGTTTCGCCCTTACGGCTGAAGCTTTCTTT. This translates into CASSFALTAEAFF.

This clone was seen once. V gene TRBV5-1 combines with J gene TRBJ2-2, with TRBD2 matching 12 bases. The trim removed 0 bases at V and 0 bases at J, leaving 3 bases unmatched. The CDR3 contains 18 residues. CDR1 SGHRS and CDR2 YFSETQ come from the germline V gene. The CDR3 bases are TGCGCCAGCAGCTTGGGACTAGCGGGGGCCACGAACACCGGGGAGCTGTTTTTT. It codes for CASSLGLAGATNTGELFF.